The entry below gives a single TCR beta chain sequence along with its context. Researchers amplified the TCR beta CDR3 regions from RNA transcripts. In the first-round RT-PCR of the TCR CDR3, the HTBI primer set was used. From the multiplex PCR reads, TCRdb called clonotypes with MiXCR, one entry per CDR3 protein. The sample has 700,000 or so distinct CDR3 sequences; about 15% are singletons. This record comes from a study of T cells in Graves' hyperthyroidism and ophthalmopathy. The CDR3 is 15 amino acids. Germline-derived CDR1 and CDR2 are DFQATT and SNEGSKA (reference sequence). J lost 5 bases, V lost 1 base, and 6 bases had no gene match.

This TCR was sampled from a man in his late teens or twenties with Graves' hyperthyroidism. Specimen: blood. The chain uses TRBV20-1 and TRBJ2-7; 12 nucleotides agree with TRBD1. The CDR3, as DNA: TGCAGTGCTAGAGCAGCCGGGACAGGGGGCGACGAGCAGTACTTC. Its protein is CSARAAGTGGDEQYF.